The 4 T cell receptor beta chains below were found in one sample sequenced in a study of OX40 agonist ivuxolimab in advanced cancers. Sequenced by immunoSEQ multiplex PCR; TCRdb stores in-frame clones only, minus some. This table holds roughly 64,000 clones, approximately 84% found once. This material consisted of CD4+ or CD8+ T cells sorted from blood, taken in a trial of the OX40 agonist ivuxolimab. These receptors were taken from an adult with an advanced solid tumor such as melanoma, head and neck, liver or kidney cancer.

V is TRBV18 and J is TRBJ2-3, with 7 bases identical to TRBD2. The V gene end was trimmed by 8 bases and the J gene end by 3 bases; junction bases not matched to a gene: 2. Looked up from germline, CDR1 is KGHSH and CDR2 is LQKENI. The CDR3 has 12 residues. The CDR3: CASGRGTDTQYF. CDR3 bases: TGTGCCAGCGGGCGGGGGACAGATACGCAGTATTTT.

The rearrangement links TRBV7-6 to TRBJ2-1; 9 nucleotides agree with TRBD2. CDR3 length: 18 amino acids. Germline CDR1 and CDR2: SGHVS and FNYEAQ. J was trimmed by 6 bases and V by 0 bases; bases with no gene match: 12. The CDR3 DNA is TGTGCCAGCAGCTTAGCACGGCGGGGGGGTGCAAAGCCCAATGAGCAGTTCTTC. The encoded protein is CASSLARRGGAKPNEQFF.

The chain carries TRBV18 and TRBJ1-1; the D is unclear. CDR1 and CDR2 from the germline V gene are KGHSH and LQKENI. There are 14 residues in the CDR3. V was shortened by 6 bases and J by 0 bases, with 11 bases between the two germline ends. This chain's CDR3 is CASSTQLVNTEAFF. In nucleotides, the CDR3 is TGTGCCAGCTCCACCCAACTGGTGAACACTGAAGCTTTCTTT. Based on the CDR3 plus reference TRBV18 and TRBJ1-1, the full variable domain is NAGVMQNPRHLVRRRGQEARLRCSPMKGHSHVYWYRQLPEEGLKFMVYLQKENIIDESGMPKERFSAEFPKEGPSILRIQQVVRGDSAAYFCASSTQLVNTEAFFGQGTRLTVV.

The rearrangement links TRBV28 to TRBJ2-5, with D perhaps matching TRBD1 (5 bases). Trimming took off 5 bases at V and 3 bases at J, with 7 bases between the two ends. Germline V CDR1 and CDR2: MDHEN, SYDVKM. The length of the CDR3 is 12 residues. The CDR3 region is CASSEQEETQYF. In DNA form, the CDR3 reads TGTGCCAGCAGTGAACAGGAAGAGACCCAGTACTTC.